This TCR beta chain appears in the sequencing data of a study of CD8 T cells in Susac syndrome. Notes on the study in general: The study recognized that its TCR sequencing and HLA analysis covered a relatively small number of individuals.

As for this clonotype: The antigen is undetermined.

Sequencing of TCR beta was carried out in blood CD8+ and CD4+ T cells. Through negative isolation, CD4+ and CD8+ T cells were obtained, while TEMRA cells were enriched using FACS. Germline V gene data show CDR1 as MNHEY and CDR2 as SVGAGI. V lost 6 bases to trimming and J lost 0 bases, with 15 bases between them. The CDR3 spans 16 residues. Random hexamers were used to reverse transcribe the RNA input (about 0.5 to 1 ug). An immunoSEQ multiplex PCR generated amplified TCR beta CDR3 products spanning 54 Vbeta and 13 Jbeta. TCRdb ran MiXCR on the immunoSEQ multiplex PCR reads and lists one entry per CDR3 protein. The sample carries about 60,000 distinct CDR3 sequences, more than 90% recorded once.

The sequencing sample was made of CD8+ T cells from PBMCs. The sequence was obtained from a human donor in good health. The J gene is TRBJ2-1, the V gene TRBV6-5, with D perhaps TRBD2 (5 bases). Written as DNA, the CDR3 is TGTGCCAGCAGCGACTCTTGGAGGCGCTCCTACAATGAGCAGTTCTTC. This codes for CASSDSWRRSYNEQFF.